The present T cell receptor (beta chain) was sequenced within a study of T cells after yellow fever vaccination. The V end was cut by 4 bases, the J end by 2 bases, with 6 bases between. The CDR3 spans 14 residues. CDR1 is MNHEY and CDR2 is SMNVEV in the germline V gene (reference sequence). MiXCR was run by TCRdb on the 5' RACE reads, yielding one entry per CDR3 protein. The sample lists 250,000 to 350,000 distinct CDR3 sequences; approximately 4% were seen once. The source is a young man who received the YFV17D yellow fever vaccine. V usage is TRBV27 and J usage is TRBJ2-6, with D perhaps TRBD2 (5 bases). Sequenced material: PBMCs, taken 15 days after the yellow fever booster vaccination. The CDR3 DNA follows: TGTGCCAGCAGTTCCGGGACTGGGGCCAACGTCCTGACTTTC. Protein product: CASSSGTGANVLTF. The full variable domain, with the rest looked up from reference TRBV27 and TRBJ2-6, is EAQVTQNPRYLITVTGKKLTVTCSQNMNHEYMSWYRQDPGLGLRQIYYSMNVEVTDKGDVPEGYKVSRKEKRNFPLILESPSPNQTSLYFCASSSGTGANVLTFGAGSRLTVL.